The sequence of this TCR beta chain was determined in a study of blood T cell repertoires in COVID-19. About the study: Samples taken during acute and convalescent COVID-19 were collected in the United States, Italy and Spain. In each case, the material was cDNA or gDNA derived from T cells, B-cell-depleted T cells, or PBMCs.

This CDR3 is built from 13 residues. Germline lookup yields CDR1 SGHTA and CDR2 FQGNSA. V lost 4 bases to trimming and J lost 3 bases, with 9 bases between them. As originally analysed: Nucleated cell number was recorded as an estimate derived from reference gene primer amplification. Using immunoSEQ multiplex PCR, the repertoire was profiled, and TCRdb retains in-frame clones only, with some absent. V and J calls plus clone size are reproduced from that table; the DNA served to infer D and trimming. Found here are fewer than 90,000 clones, about nine tenths of them singletons; the top ten hold less than 7.5%.

This sequence was found in an elderly woman with active COVID-19. The chain employs TRBV7-2 and TRBJ1-2; weak D call: TRBD1 (6 bases). The specimen was peripheral blood. The DNA for the CDR3 is TGTGCCAGCAGCTCCAGGGGTGACTATGGCTACACCTTC. This translates into CASSSRGDYGYTF.